The entry below gives a single T cell receptor (beta chain) sequence along with its context. This clonotype was counted many times. There is no known antigen for this receptor. No base-level quality is on record; no much larger clone is a single base apart. The sample is drawn from a study of CD8 T cells in ankylosing spondylitis (dated by TCRdb to 2016 to 2017). Study-wide context: The study profiled T cell receptor beta repertoires in healthy donors and ankylosing spondylitis patients to find disease-linked TCR variants. The full study cohort comprised approximately 23 ankylosing spondylitis patients and 110 or so healthy donors. Samples of peripheral blood were taken, and for ankylosing spondylitis patients, synovial fluid was collected as well. Beyond this particular receptor, the publication reports: Blood from ankylosing spondylitis patients appeared to be characterized by a TCR beta motif made up of eight highly homologous amino acid variants. The disease-linked clones had a CD8+ phenotype and were found at relatively low frequencies in peripheral blood. Some motif variants had previously been reported in the synovial fluid and blood of reactive arthritis patients, which suggests shared mechanisms of disease initiation. According to the report, matched synovial fluid samples from ankylosing spondylitis patients were significantly enriched for the disease-linked clones.

TCRdb names Illumina HiSeq 2500 as the instrument used. Quantitative 5'-RACE with molecular barcodes was used to prepare TCR beta libraries. In the original analysis: A new computational method based on a probabilistic model of VDJ rearrangement was used to identify disease-linked TCR variants. Clones were called with MiXCR by TCRdb after fastp trimmed the public reads at Q25, and only in-frame beta chains were retained. Each entry is one CDR3 protein sequence, shown with its most common DNA and genes. The V and J calls come from TCRdb's annotation, not from the publication. Present in this sample are fewer than 550,000 distinct CDR3 sequences, about 5% of which were seen just once. Roughly 3.5% of the sample is held by the ten biggest clonotypes. This TCR was sampled from a male donor with ankylosing spondylitis. The sequenced sample was blood, either unsorted or a sorted T cell fraction (not recorded which).

The DNA sequence is as follows: TGTGCCAGCAGCGCTAGCGGAGCTAGCTCCTACAATGAGCAGTTCTTC. This is translated as CASSASGASSYNEQFF. This sequence uses TRBV9 and TRBJ2-1; TRBD2 lines up with 7 middle nucleotides. The CDR3 starts with the cysteine, ends with the phenylalanine, and has 16 residues. Solely the CDR3 DNA is kept, with 48 bases framed from the first base. Reading the germline V gene gives CDR1 SGDLS and CDR2 YYNGEE. Relative to germline, V is missing 3 bases and J is missing 0 bases, with 6 bases of the junction outside any gene match.